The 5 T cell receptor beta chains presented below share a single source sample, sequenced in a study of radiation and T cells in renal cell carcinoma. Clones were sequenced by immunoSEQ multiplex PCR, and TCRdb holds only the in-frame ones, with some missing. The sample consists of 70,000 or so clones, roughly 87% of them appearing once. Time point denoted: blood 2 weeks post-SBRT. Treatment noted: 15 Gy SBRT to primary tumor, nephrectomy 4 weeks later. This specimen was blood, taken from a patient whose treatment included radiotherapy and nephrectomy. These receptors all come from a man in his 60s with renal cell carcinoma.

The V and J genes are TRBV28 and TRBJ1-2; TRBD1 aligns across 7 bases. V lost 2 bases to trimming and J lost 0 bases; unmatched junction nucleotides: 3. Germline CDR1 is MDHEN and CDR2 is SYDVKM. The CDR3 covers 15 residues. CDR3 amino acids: CASSLDREANYGYTF. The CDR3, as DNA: TGTGCCAGCAGTTTAGACAGGGAAGCTAACTATGGCTACACCTTC.

CDR3 in amino acids: CASSETTNYGYTF. CDR3 nucleotides: TGTGCCAGCAGTGAGACCACTAACTATGGCTACACCTTC. This chain uses TRBV2 with TRBJ1-2; no reliable D call. The CDR3 contains 13 residues. With 3 bases removed from V and 0 bases from J, the gap between germline ends came to 5 bases. Germline V gene lookup returns CDR1 SNHLY and CDR2 FYNNEI. Based on the CDR3 plus reference TRBV2 and TRBJ1-2, the full variable domain is EPEVTQTPSHQVTQMGQEVILRCVPISNHLYFYWYRQILGQKVEFLVSFYNNEISEKSEIFDDQFSVERPDGSNFTLKIRSTKLEDSAMYFCASSETTNYGYTFGSGTRLTVV.

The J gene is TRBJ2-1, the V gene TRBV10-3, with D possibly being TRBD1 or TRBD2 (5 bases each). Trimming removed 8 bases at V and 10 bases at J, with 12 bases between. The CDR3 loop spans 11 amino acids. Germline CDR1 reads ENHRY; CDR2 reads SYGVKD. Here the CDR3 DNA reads TGTGCCATCCTGGTGGGGGTCGAGCAGTTCTTC. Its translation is CAILVGVEQFF.

CDR3 coding DNA: TGTGCCTGGAGTCTGGACAGAGTCTACGAGCAGTACTTC. This codes for CAWSLDRVYEQYF. This sequence joins TRBV30 and TRBJ2-7; a weak D match, TRBD1 (6 bases). CDR3 length equals 13 residues. Germline lookup yields CDR1 GTSNPN and CDR2 SVGIG (reference sequence). V was shortened by 2 bases and J by 3 bases, with 11 bases between the two germline ends.

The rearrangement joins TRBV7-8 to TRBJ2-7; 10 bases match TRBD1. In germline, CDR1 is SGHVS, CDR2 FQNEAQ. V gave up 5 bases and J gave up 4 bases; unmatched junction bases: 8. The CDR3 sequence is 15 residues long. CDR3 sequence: CASSPGGTGVYEQYF. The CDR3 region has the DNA TGTGCCAGCAGCCCCGGGGGGACAGGGGTTTACGAGCAGTACTTC. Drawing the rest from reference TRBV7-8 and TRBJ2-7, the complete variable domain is GAGVSQSPRYKVAKRGQDVALRCDPISGHVSLFWYQQALGQGPEFLTYFQNEAQLDKSGLPSDRFFAERPEGSVSTLKIQRTQQEDSAVYLCASSPGGTGVYEQYFGPGTRLTVT.